This T cell receptor (beta chain) appears in the sequencing data of a study of vaccination effects on CD4 cells after COVID-19 (dated by TCRdb to 2021 to 2024). The study in broad terms: To identify antigen-specific CD4+ T cell clonotypes by their expansion, the ViraFEST assay first stimulated PBMC with viral peptide pools and then applied TCR sequencing. Post-vaccine samples across the study were collected a median of 72 days after the second dose, with a range of 14 to 241. About 2.1 million PBMC per well were cultured with approximately 10 ug/ml peptides in IMDM containing around 4.6% human AB serum, approximately 9.9 IU/ml IL-2 and gentamicin. SARS-CoV-2 spike-specific CD4+ TCR repertoires from before and after mRNA vaccination were compared in COVID-19 convalescent patients and in infection-naive vaccine recipients. Altogether, around ten COVID-19 convalescent patients and a few SARS-CoV-2-naive healthy vaccine recipients made up the full study. Cultures from other donors in the study were sequenced using the Oncomine TCR Beta short-read assay on an Illumina iSeq 100. Study-level results and caveats: Among healthy vaccine recipients, nearly all vaccine-induced clones were SARS-CoV-2 mono-reactive, and just 1 of 255 was cross-reactive with common cold coronaviruses. At late post-vaccination timepoints, both infection-induced and vaccine-induced clones showed marked clonal contraction, consistent with waning T cell responses. The study was limited by a small number of convalescent patients, and early post-infection timepoints were lacking.

This clone came up a few times. Its recognized antigen is unknown. Base-call qualities are not available, and no considerably larger clone is one nucleotide away. Counted from cysteine to phenylalanine, this CDR3 has 11 amino acids. Just the 33-base CDR3 DNA is kept, in frame starting at base 1. The germline V gene encodes CDR1 DFQATT and CDR2 SNEGSKA (reference sequence). Between the V and J ends, shortened by 4 bases and 4 bases respectively, the junction contains 7 bases. After 10 days of culture, CD4+ T cells were isolated with the EasySep CD4+ T cell isolation kit. Each participant got two doses of an mRNA SARS-CoV-2 vaccine, either BNT162b2 or mRNA-1273. None of the healthy vaccine recipients had a prior SARS-CoV-2 infection, which was confirmed by nucleocapsid antibody tests that came back negative both before and after vaccination. On days 3 and 7, half of the culture medium was replaced with fresh IL-2-containing medium. Unless noted otherwise, every peptide stimulation condition was grown in triplicate wells. Using Ficoll-Paque Plus gradient centrifugation, PBMC were separated from whole blood and then either used fresh or cryopreserved at -140C. The QIAamp micro DNA kit was used to extract genomic DNA from the cultured CD4+ T cells.

Library prep was done by the immunoSEQ multiplex PCR assay. DNA from the CD4+ T cells that had been cultured and isolated underwent TCR beta CDR3 sequencing. As for the original processing: The analysis removed non-productive TCR sequences, trimmed reads to the CDR3 region, and retained only CDR3s that were 7 or more amino acids long. The MANAFEST web app was used to pick out antigen-specific clonotypes by comparing their expansion in peptide wells with that in reference cultures. For clones to be considered positive, expansion at FDR<0.05 versus reference and all other wells, an odds ratio above 5, and a frequency above 0.1% in two replicate wells were required. Cross-reactive clonotypes were defined as significantly expanded in SARS-CoV-2 spike wells and in at least one common cold coronavirus spike condition. CDR3 similarity was assessed by Levenshtein distance using the stringdist R package, and unrooted trees were constructed with ape in R 3.6.1. This is the immuneACCESS table as TCRdb keeps it, with only in-frame sequences that have V and J called. A part of the clones is gone; compared with another copy, unresolved V genes explain less than half, and the rest is unexplained. Clonal size and the V and J genes are those of that table, whereas D and trimming came from the DNA. For this sample the table gives approximately 29,000 clones, of which over 70% were detected only once. Of the sample, about 16% falls within the top ten clones.

The material sequenced was CD4+ T cells from PBMCs cultured without peptide, taken after COVID-19 vaccination. The V and J segments used are TRBV20-1 and TRBJ1-1, with no D gene named confidently. This TCR was recovered from a human donor who received a COVID-19 vaccine. The CDR3 protein: CSAILLTEAFF. The nucleotide sequence reads TGCAGTGCTATCTTGCTCACTGAAGCTTTCTTT.